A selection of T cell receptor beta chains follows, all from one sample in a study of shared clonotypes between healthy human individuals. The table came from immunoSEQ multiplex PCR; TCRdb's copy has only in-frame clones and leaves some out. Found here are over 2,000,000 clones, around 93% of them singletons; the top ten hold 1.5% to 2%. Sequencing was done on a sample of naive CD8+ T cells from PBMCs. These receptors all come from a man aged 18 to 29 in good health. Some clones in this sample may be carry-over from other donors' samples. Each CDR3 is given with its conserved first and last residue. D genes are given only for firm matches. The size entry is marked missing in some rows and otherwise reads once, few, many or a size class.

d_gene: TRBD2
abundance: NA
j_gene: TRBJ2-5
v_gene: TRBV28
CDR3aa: CASSLSLASGDQETQYF
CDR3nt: TGTGCCAGCAGTTTATCCTTGGCTAGCGGGGACCAAGAGACCCAGTACTTC

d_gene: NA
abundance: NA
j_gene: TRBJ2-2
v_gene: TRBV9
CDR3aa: CASSVFRGTGELFF
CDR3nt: TGTGCCAGCAGCGTATTTAGGGGCACCGGGGAGCTGTTTTTT

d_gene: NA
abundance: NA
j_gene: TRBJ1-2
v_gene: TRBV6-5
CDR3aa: CASSYSDVNYGYTF
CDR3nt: TGTGCCAGCAGTTATTCGGACGTAAACTATGGCTACACCTTC

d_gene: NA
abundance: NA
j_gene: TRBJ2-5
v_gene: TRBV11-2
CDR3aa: CASSLGRRSSGETQYF
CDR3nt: TGTGCCAGCAGCTTAGGAAGGCGGAGCTCCGGGGAGACCCAGTACTTC

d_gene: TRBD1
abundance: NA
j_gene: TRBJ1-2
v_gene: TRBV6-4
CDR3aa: CASSDSSRDSYGYTF
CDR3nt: TGTGCCAGCAGTGACTCGAGTCGGGACAGCTATGGCTACACCTTC

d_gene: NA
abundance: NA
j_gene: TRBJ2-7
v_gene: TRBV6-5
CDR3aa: CASSYSTDSFYEQYF
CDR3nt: TGTGCCAGCAGTTACTCAACGGACAGTTTCTACGAGCAGTACTTC

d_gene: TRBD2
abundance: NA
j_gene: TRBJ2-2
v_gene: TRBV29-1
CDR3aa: CSVSLAGGYTGELFF
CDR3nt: TGCAGCGTGTCGCTAGCGGGAGGTTACACCGGGGAGCTGTTTTTT

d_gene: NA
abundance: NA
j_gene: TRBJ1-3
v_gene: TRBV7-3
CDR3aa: CASSSGIGAGNTIYF
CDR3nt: TGTGCCAGCAGCTCAGGGATCGGAGCTGGAAACACCATATATTTT

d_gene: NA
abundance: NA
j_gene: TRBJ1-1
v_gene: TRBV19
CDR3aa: CASSIGVRDESEAFF
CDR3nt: TGTGCCAGTAGTATAGGTGTCAGGGACGAAAGTGAAGCTTTCTTT

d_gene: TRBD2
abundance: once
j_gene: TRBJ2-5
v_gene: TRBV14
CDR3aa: CASSQVRPSGYQETQYF
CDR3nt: TGTGCCAGCAGCCAAGTTCGGCCTAGCGGGTACCAAGAGACCCAGTACTTC

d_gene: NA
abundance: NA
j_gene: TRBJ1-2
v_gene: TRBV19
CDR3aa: CASSTPAWGYGYTF
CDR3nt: TGTGCCAGTAGTACCCCGGCGTGGGGATATGGCTACACCTTC

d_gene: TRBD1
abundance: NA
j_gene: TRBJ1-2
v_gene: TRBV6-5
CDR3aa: CASSLRRQGDGYTF
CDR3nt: TGTGCCAGCAGTCTACGGAGACAGGGGGATGGCTACACCTTC

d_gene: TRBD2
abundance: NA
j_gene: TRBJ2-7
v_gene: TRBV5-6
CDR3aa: CASSRGLAVNEQYF
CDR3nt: TGTGCCAGCAGCCGGGGACTAGCGGTCAACGAGCAGTACTTC

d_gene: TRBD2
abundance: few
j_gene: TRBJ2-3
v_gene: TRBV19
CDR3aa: CASSRTSGRSDTQYF
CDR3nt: TGTGCCAGTAGTAGGACTAGCGGGAGGTCGGATACGCAGTATTTT

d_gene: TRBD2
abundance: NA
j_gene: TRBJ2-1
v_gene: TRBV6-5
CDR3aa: CASSYQGSGRAGEQFF
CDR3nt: TGTGCCAGCAGTTACCAAGGTAGCGGGAGGGCCGGTGAGCAGTTCTTC

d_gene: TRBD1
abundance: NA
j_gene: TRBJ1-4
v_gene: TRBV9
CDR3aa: CASSAGQGYNEKLFF
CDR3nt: TGTGCCAGCAGCGCCGGACAGGGCTATAATGAAAAACTGTTTTTT

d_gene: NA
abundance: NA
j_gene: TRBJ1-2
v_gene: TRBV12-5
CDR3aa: CASGLVPPGPYGYTF
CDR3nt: TGTGCTAGTGGTTTGGTACCCCCGGGACCGTATGGCTACACCTTC

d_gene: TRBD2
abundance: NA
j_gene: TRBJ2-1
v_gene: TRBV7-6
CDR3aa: CASSPLAGGLNEQFF
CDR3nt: TGTGCCAGCAGCCCACTAGCGGGAGGGCTCAATGAGCAGTTCTTC

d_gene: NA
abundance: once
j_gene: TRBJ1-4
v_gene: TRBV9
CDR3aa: CASSSRTDIEKLFF
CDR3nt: TGTGCCAGCAGCTCCCGGACGGACATCGAAAAACTGTTTTTT

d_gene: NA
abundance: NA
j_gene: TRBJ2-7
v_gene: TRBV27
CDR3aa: CASSLQGPIYYEQYF
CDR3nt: TGTGCCAGCAGTTTACAGGGTCCCATCTACTACGAGCAGTACTTC

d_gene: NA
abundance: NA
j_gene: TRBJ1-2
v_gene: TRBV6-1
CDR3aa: CASPSPRQLNYGYTF
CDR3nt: TGTGCCAGCCCATCGCCGCGACAGCTTAACTATGGCTACACCTTC

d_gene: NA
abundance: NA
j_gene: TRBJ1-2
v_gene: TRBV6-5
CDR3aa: CASSYGQENYGYTF
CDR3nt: TGTGCCAGCAGTTACGGTCAGGAGAACTATGGCTACACCTTC

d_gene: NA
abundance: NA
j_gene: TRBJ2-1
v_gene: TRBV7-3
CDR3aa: CASSGAASYEQFF
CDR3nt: TGTGCCAGCAGCGGAGCGGCTAGCTATGAGCAGTTCTTC

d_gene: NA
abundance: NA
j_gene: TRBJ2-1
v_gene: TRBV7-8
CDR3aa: CASSLVGEGRNEQFF
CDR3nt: TGTGCCAGCAGCTTAGTTGGAGAGGGACGGAATGAGCAGTTCTTC

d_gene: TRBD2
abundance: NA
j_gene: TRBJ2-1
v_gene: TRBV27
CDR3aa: CASSLLAGENEQFF
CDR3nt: TGTGCCAGCAGTTTACTAGCGGGAGAAAATGAGCAGTTCTTC

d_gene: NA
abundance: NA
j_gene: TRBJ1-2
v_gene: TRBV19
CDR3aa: CASSTGVEANYGYTF
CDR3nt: TGTGCCAGTAGTACCGGGGTAGAAGCTAACTATGGCTACACCTTC

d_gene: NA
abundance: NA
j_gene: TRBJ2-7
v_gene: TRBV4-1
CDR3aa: CASSQPSGNSAYEQYF
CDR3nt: TGCGCCAGCAGCCAACCCTCAGGAAACTCAGCCTACGAGCAGTACTTC

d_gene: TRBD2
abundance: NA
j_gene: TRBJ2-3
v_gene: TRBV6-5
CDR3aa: CATELAGGRGTQYF
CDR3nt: TGTGCCACCGAACTAGCGGGAGGGAGGGGTACGCAGTATTTT

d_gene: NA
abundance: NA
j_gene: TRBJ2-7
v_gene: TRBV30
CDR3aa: CAWSVRREITHEQYF
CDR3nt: TGTGCCTGGAGTGTACGTAGAGAGATCACTCACGAGCAGTACTTC

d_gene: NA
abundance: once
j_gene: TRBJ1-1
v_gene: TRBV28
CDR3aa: CASSFTLNTEAFF
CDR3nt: TGTGCCAGCAGTTTTACCTTGAACACTGAAGCTTTCTTT